Listed below are T cell receptor beta chains from one sample, sequenced in a study of blood T cells in healthy people across ages. From the 5' RACE reads, TCRdb called clonotypes with MiXCR, one entry per CDR3 protein. The table includes fewer than 900,000 distinct CDR3 sequences, about 34% detected once. Sequencing was done on a sample of blood. These receptors were obtained from a man in his late teens or twenties in good health. The CDR3 runs from the conserved cysteine through the conserved F or W.

j_call: TRBJ2-1; v_call: TRBV7-9; cdr3_aa: CASSGVPSYNEQFF
j_call: TRBJ2-5; v_call: TRBV10-3; cdr3_aa: CAIRETSGRETQYF
j_call: TRBJ2-4; v_call: TRBV5-1; cdr3_aa: CASSFAQNERYF
j_call: TRBJ2-3; v_call: TRBV4-1; cdr3_aa: CASSHPGQTLPDTQYF
j_call: TRBJ2-2; v_call: TRBV10-3; cdr3_aa: CAITPLGDDGELFF
j_call: TRBJ2-5; v_call: TRBV4-1; cdr3_aa: CASSGQTSRQKETQYF
j_call: TRBJ2-3; v_call: TRBV7-2; cdr3_aa: CAGSFSGGDTDTQYF
j_call: TRBJ1-2; v_call: TRBV12-3/TRBV12-4; cdr3_aa: CASSYDLLTF
j_call: TRBJ2-1; v_call: TRBV4-1; cdr3_aa: CASSHPPGQGSSYNEQFF
j_call: TRBJ1-2; v_call: TRBV29-1; cdr3_aa: CSVEFQEPSPNYGYTF
j_call: -; v_call: TRBV20-1; cdr3_aa: CSATRTSRIEQYF
j_call: TRBJ2-1; v_call: TRBV7-3; cdr3_aa: CASSSGLAGGLHNEQFF
j_call: TRBJ2-2; v_call: TRBV12-3/TRBV12-4; cdr3_aa: CASSIRPYRDTGELFF
j_call: TRBJ2-7; v_call: TRBV2; cdr3_aa: CASSQDTPTYEQYF
j_call: TRBJ2-3; v_call: TRBV3-1; cdr3_aa: CASSPIAGGREDTQYF
j_call: TRBJ1-2; v_call: TRBV7-2; cdr3_aa: CASSFTISNYGYTF
j_call: TRBJ1-2; v_call: TRBV28; cdr3_aa: CASTDEGENGYTF
j_call: TRBJ2-7; v_call: TRBV2; cdr3_aa: CASSQGARNKQYF
j_call: TRBJ2-1; v_call: TRBV20-1; cdr3_aa: CSARGSALYNEQFF
j_call: TRBJ1-4; v_call: TRBV6-5; cdr3_aa: CASSYSRTNEKLFF
j_call: TRBJ2-2; v_call: TRBV4-2; cdr3_aa: CASSEYTGELFF